This T cell receptor (beta chain) was captured by sequencing in a study of cytomegalovirus exposure and HLA in healthy donors. It was with 60 Vbeta and 13 Jbeta primers that the PCR ran. Here immunoSEQ multiplex PCR was the method, and the copy in TCRdb shows in-frame clones only, minus some. In the table there are around 130,000 clones, around four fifths of which are singletons. Turning to this clone: What it recognizes is unknown.

In germline, CDR1 is SGHTA, CDR2 FQGNSA. There are 14 residues in the CDR3. The J segment lost 7 bases and the V segment lost 2 bases, leaving 7 bases of the junction unmatched. Overall study findings and caveats: In an earlier analysis, in 587 donors, most V segments appeared productive either ~87% or ~30% of the time. Sequencing depth roughly uniform across donors was assumed in presence/absence analyses. The records held CMV serostatus as the only immune exposure information. With DRB1 most and HLA-C fewest, TCR association rates differed between HLA loci in a later analysis.

Material for sequencing was PBMCs. The J gene is TRBJ2-5, the V gene TRBV7-2; the match to TRBD2 covers 7 bases. The sequence derives from a man aged 30-40 years in good health and CMV-seronegative. CDR3 amino acids: CASSLNGGGGTQYF. Here the CDR3 DNA reads TGTGCCAGCAGCTTAAACGGTGGGGGGGGGACCCAGTACTTC. Supplemented by reference TRBV7-2 and TRBJ2-5, the full variable domain reads GAGVSQSPSNKVTEKGKDVELRCDPISGHTALYWYRQSLGQGLEFLIYFQGNSAPDKSGLPSDRFSAERTGGSVSTLTIQRTQQEDSAVYLCASSLNGGGGTQYFGPGTRLLVL.